A selection of T cell receptor beta chains follows, all from one sample in a study of shared clonotypes between healthy human individuals. Data came from immunoSEQ multiplex PCR; TCRdb stores just in-frame clones and leaves some out. The sample carries 640,000 or so clones, about three quarters recorded once. Sequences were obtained from memory CD4+ T cells sorted from blood. The receptor set was obtained from a woman between 25 and 40 years old in good health. The CDR3 runs from the conserved cysteine through the conserved F or W. A D gene is named only where the DNA matches it firmly. Some rows mark clone size as missing; the rest say once, few, many or name a class of expanded clone.

abundance	v_gene	j_gene	d_gene	CDR3aa	CDR3nt
.	TRBV27	TRBJ2-5	TRBD1	CASSDQGVGETQYF	TGTGCCAGCAGTGACCAGGGGGTCGGAGAGACCCAGTACTTC
.	TRBV5-1	TRBJ2-3	TRBD1	CASSLYFFGTGGTRDTQYF	TGCGCCAGCAGCTTGTATTTCTTCGGAACAGGGGGCACGAGAGATACGCAGTATTTT
.	TRBV21-1	TRBJ2-7	.	CASLPGPSAYEQYF	TGTGCCTCCTTGCCGGGACCTAGCGCCTACGAGCAGTACTTC
few	TRBV18	TRBJ1-1	.	CASSRGFSEAFF	TGTGCCAGCTCACGGGGATTTAGTGAAGCTTTCTTT
.	TRBV10-2	TRBJ1-1	.	CASSDFRVATEAFF	TGCGCCAGCAGTGATTTCAGGGTCGCCACTGAAGCTTTCTTT
.	TRBV27	TRBJ1-2	.	CASSLAGYGYTF	TGTGCCAGCAGTTTAGCAGGGTATGGCTACACCTTC
.	TRBV7-6	TRBJ2-1	.	CASSRGQGGVQFF	TGTGCCAGCAGTCGCGGACAGGGAGGGGTGCAGTTCTTC
.	TRBV27	TRBJ2-6	.	CASSFWGTGANVLTF	TGTGCCAGCAGTTTTTGGGGAACTGGGGCCAACGTCCTGACTTTC
.	TRBV5-1	TRBJ2-1	TRBD1	CASSSGQGPGEQFF	TGCGCCAGCAGCTCCGGACAGGGCCCAGGTGAGCAGTTCTTC
.	TRBV4-2	TRBJ2-6	.	CASSLARHFSGANVLTF	TGTGCCAGCAGCTTGGCCCGACACTTCTCTGGGGCCAACGTCCTGACTTTC
many	TRBV28	TRBJ1-1	.	CASGGGPGTEAFF	TGTGCCAGCGGCGGGGGGCCCGGCACTGAAGCTTTCTTT
.	TRBV9	TRBJ2-1	TRBD2	CASSVAGAGGLTYNEQFF	TGTGCCAGCAGCGTAGCTGGGGCGGGAGGACTCACCTACAATGAGCAGTTCTTC
many	TRBV14	TRBJ2-1	.	CASRGDVQRSNEQFF	TGTGCCAGCAGGGGGGATGTCCAGCGCAGCAATGAGCAGTTCTTC
few	TRBV9	TRBJ1-1	.	CASIRNTEAFF	TGTGCCAGCATCCGTAACACTGAAGCTTTCTTT
.	TRBV5-1	TRBJ2-7	.	CASSLEAGAHEQYF	TGCGCCAGCAGCTTGGAGGCAGGGGCCCACGAGCAGTACTTC
.	TRBV30	TRBJ1-3	.	CAWGKQRISGNTIYF	TGTGCCTGGGGGAAACAGAGAATCTCTGGAAACACCATATATTTT
once	TRBV5-5	TRBJ1-5	TRBD1	CASSRNRGGNQPQHF	TGTGCCAGCAGCCGGAACAGGGGCGGCAATCAGCCCCAGCATTTT
.	TRBV29-1	TRBJ2-5	.	CSVEGGQVETQYF	TGCAGCGTTGAAGGGGGGCAGGTTGAGACCCAGTACTTC
.	TRBV27	TRBJ2-3	.	CASTVGTPLYHTQYF	TGTGCCAGCACCGTTGGGACCCCACTCTATCATACGCAGTATTTT
.	TRBV15	TRBJ2-7	TRBD2	CATSREKVGGPFSYEQYF	TGTGCCACCAGCAGAGAAAAGGTGGGAGGGCCTTTCTCCTACGAGCAGTACTTC
.	TRBV2	TRBJ2-1	.	CASSILAGSGNEQFF	TGTGCCAGCAGTATCCTGGCGGGGTCCGGGAATGAGCAGTTCTTC
many	TRBV28	TRBJ2-7	.	CASGGAGWAYEQYF	TGTGCCAGCGGCGGAGCGGGCTGGGCCTACGAGCAGTACTTC
.	TRBV2	TRBJ2-3	.	CASRTRKSTQYF	TGTGCCAGCAGAACAAGGAAAAGTACGCAGTATTTT
.	TRBV5-6	TRBJ1-1	TRBD1	CASSVDRDTEAFF	TGTGCCAGCAGCGTGGACAGGGACACTGAAGCTTTCTTT